One T cell receptor beta chain is described in this entry. Its recognized antigen is unknown. Base qualities are not provided; no much larger clone lies one nucleotide away. The sample belongs to a study of shared clonotypes between healthy human individuals (dated by TCRdb to the early 2020s). Concerning the study at large: The cohort comprised two women and a few men aged 18 to 49 years. For each donor, CD4 naive and CD4 memory were each run on three plates, CD8 naive on two plates, and CD8 memory on one plate. The study deeply sequenced blood TCR repertoires of about 5 healthy adults to estimate repertoire size and the extent of clonotype sharing between individuals. To increase sequencing depth and limit assay-specific biases, TCR repertoire library preparation and sequencing were carried out by different laboratories using diverse techniques. Between about 0.9 and 8.9 billion PBMCs per donor were obtained by leukapheresis.

Healthy HIV-negative adults with no recently reported acute infections or vaccinations were included as donors. Every donor was a Caucasian adult living in Nashville, Tennessee, USA. CD4+ T cells were enriched by magnetic negative selection; naive cells were then positively selected on CD45RA, and the negative fraction formed the memory subset. Blood was collected by leukapheresis, and PBMCs were isolated by Ficoll-Histopaque density gradient centrifugation and then cryopreserved in liquid nitrogen vapor phase. Analytical flow cytometry was used to check the purity and quantity of every magnetically sorted T cell population. Genomic DNA was isolated from every sorted fraction and measured by UV absorbance on a Nanodrop 2000c. Using the deep immunoSEQ assay, TCR CDR3 regions were amplified from genomic DNA by multiplex PCR. Genomic DNA extracted from each cell subset was distributed evenly over all wells of several immunoSEQ 96-well plates, and each plate served as one replicate. For sorted subsets, approximately 210 ng genomic DNA, equal to 30,000 to 35,000 T cell genomes, was loaded into each replicate PCR. Purified libraries were quantified with a Qubit 3.0 fluorometer, sized on a Bioanalyzer 2100, and re-quantified with the KAPA Library Quantification kit. A separate single-read 150-cycle Illumina NextSeq 550 flow cell was used to sequence each immunoSEQ 96-well plate. As for how the authors treated the data: The immunoSEQ output contained only junctional sequences without quality scores, so filtering could not match that applied to full-length reads. To assign V/J genes and CDR3, sequences were annotated using PyIR, a Python wrapper for IgBLAST v1.9, with IMGT germline references. Any read was removed if the V/J assignment was weak (E-value above 1e-6), the CDR3 was missing, or the read contained stop codons, out-of-frame junctions, or ambiguous translated residues. V3J clonotypes were defined as sequences sharing an identical inferred V gene, J gene, and CDR3 amino acid sequence. Percentage overlap between repertoires was calculated by dividing the number of shared unique clonotypes by the size of the smaller repertoire. Richness of each repertoire was evaluated using RTK rarefaction, the Chao1 estimator, and Recon v2.1 estimates of unobserved clonotypes. For all TCRbeta clonotypes obtained by the gDNA method from a few donors, generation probabilities were computed with OLGA. Imported from immuneACCESS, the table was reduced by TCRdb to in-frame sequences with V and J called. These copies leave out some clones; in studies compared against another copy, an unresolved V gene accounts for under half, and the cause of the remainder is not known. V and J calls and clone size are given by that table; D and trimming were obtained from the DNA. The table for this sample lists 1,100,000 or so clones; 75% to 85% of them were counted only once. Clones ranked in the top ten supply 0.5% to 0.6% of the sample.

The CDR3 measures 15 amino acids from cysteine to phenylalanine. Only the CDR3 region is kept as DNA, spanning 45 bases read in frame from base 1. Taken from the germline V gene (reference sequence), the CDR1 and CDR2 loops are LNHDA and SQIVND. V is cut by 7 bases and J by 1 base, and the space between the germline ends is 16 bases. The study at large found these results: When a few donors were compared, the shared fraction of clonotypes was about 5% for naive CD4, over 3% for naive CD8, more than 2% for memory CD4, and roughly 0.43% for memory CD8. Sampling was restricted to blood, and TCR repertoires in tissues likely differ from the TCR repertoires found in blood. Larger estimated clonotype richness was generally found for naive subsets than for memory subsets. Because the study included only a small number of donors, the genetic and exposure-history diversity represented was limited. Compared with non-shared clonotypes, the clonotypes found in all four sorted-subset donors had higher generation probabilities. Pairwise subsampling indicated that sequencing depth was expected to affect the degree of clonotype sharing among donors. Rarefaction of sorted-subset datasets indicated incomplete sequencing despite the large sequencing depth.

The source is a man between 18 and 29 years old in good health. Some clones in this sample may be carry-over from other donors' samples. The sequencing input was memory CD4+ T cells from PBMCs. The meaning of the sample's cell subset or site label: CD45RA-negative fraction. The rearranged chain carries TRBV19 and TRBJ1-1; TRBD1 might be the D gene, on 5 matching bases. For the CDR3, the sequence is CASTAFGAQNTEAFF. In nucleotides, the sequence is TGTGCCAGTACAGCTTTCGGGGCCCAGAACACTGAAGCTTTCTTT.